These T cell receptor beta chains were read from a single sample in a study of graft-versus-host responses after intestinal transplantation. No antigen has been identified for these receptors. Data came from immunoSEQ multiplex PCR; TCRdb stores just in-frame clones and leaves some out. This table has about 78,000 clones, around 90% appearing once. Here the sequenced sample was unstimulated CD8+ T cells sorted from spleen or lymph node cells, taken before transplant. Receptors originate from a human donor who was the organ donor for an intestinal transplant. Both conserved end residues are part of each CDR3. D genes are given only for firm matches. The size of a clone is reported for some rows only, either as once, few or many, or as a class for expanded clones.

v_call	j_call	d_call	clone_size	cdr3_aa	cdr3_nt
TRBV6-6	TRBJ1-2	.	.	CASSYSSTGYGYTF	TGTGCCAGCAGTTACTCATCGACAGGCTATGGCTACACCTTC
TRBV27	TRBJ2-3	TRBD2	.	CASSLFVARGGTDTQYF	TGTGCCAGCAGTTTATTTGTAGCTCGGGGGGGAACAGATACGCAGTATTTT
TRBV6-5	TRBJ1-2	.	.	CASSSPRDTYGYTF	TGTGCCAGCAGTTCCCCCCGGGACACCTATGGCTACACCTTC
TRBV2	TRBJ2-3	.	.	CASSEGQGSTDTQYF	TGTGCCAGCAGTGAGGGGCAAGGTAGCACAGATACGCAGTATTTT
TRBV6-5	TRBJ2-3	.	.	CASRWDLNTDTQYF	TGTGCCAGCAGATGGGACTTAAACACAGATACGCAGTATTTT
TRBV7-9	TRBJ1-2	.	.	CASSEAPQGYTF	TGTGCCAGCAGCGAGGCCCCTCAGGGCTACACCTTC
TRBV28	TRBJ2-2	TRBD1	.	CASSLSGTVTGELFF	TGTGCCAGCAGTTTATCCGGGACAGTCACCGGGGAGCTGTTTTTT
TRBV27	TRBJ1-5	.	.	CASSADGGQPQHF	TGTGCCAGCAGTGCTGACGGCGGGCAGCCCCAGCATTTT
TRBV6-5	TRBJ1-5	.	.	CATNNPGGGQPQHF	TGTGCCACAAATAACCCGGGTGGGGGGCAGCCCCAGCATTTT
TRBV9	TRBJ2-1	TRBD1	.	CASSGSSWTGGYNEQFF	TGTGCCAGCAGCGGATCCTCGTGGACAGGGGGCTACAATGAGCAGTTCTTC
TRBV2	TRBJ2-1	.	.	CASSGGGGADEQFF	TGTGCCAGCAGTGGCGGTGGGGGGGCGGATGAGCAGTTCTTC
TRBV27	TRBJ1-6	.	.	CASSPDVWDLQSSYNSPLHF	TGTGCCAGCAGTCCAGACGTTTGGGACTTACAAAGCTCCTATAATTCACCCCTCCACTTT
TRBV27	TRBJ2-3	.	.	CASKGEDLSYTDTQYF	TGTGCCAGCAAAGGGGAGGACCTTTCGTACACAGATACGCAGTATTTT
TRBV6-1	TRBJ2-3	.	.	CASSELVVASTDTQYF	TGTGCCAGCAGTGAACTTGTGGTAGCAAGCACAGATACGCAGTATTTT
TRBV4-3	TRBJ1-6	.	.	CASSQDPLSPLHF	TGCGCCAGCAGCCAAGATCCTTTATCACCCCTCCACTTT
TRBV30	TRBJ2-6	TRBD1	.	CAWTGTGFSGANVLTF	TGTGCCTGGACCGGGACAGGGTTCTCTGGGGCCAACGTCCTGACTTTC
TRBV9	TRBJ2-1	.	.	CASSVGGGGLYNEQFF	TGTGCCAGCAGCGTAGGAGGCGGGGGCCTTTACAATGAGCAGTTCTTC
TRBV4-1	TRBJ2-2	.	.	CASSQVGELFF	TGCGCCAGCAGCCAAGTAGGGGAGCTGTTTTTT
TRBV27	TRBJ2-2	TRBD1	.	CASWSRGLTGELFF	TGTGCCAGCTGGAGCAGGGGGCTCACCGGGGAGCTGTTTTTT
TRBV4-1	TRBJ2-3	TRBD2	.	CASSAGESSTDTQYF	TGCGCCAGCAGCGCGGGGGAATCAAGCACAGATACGCAGTATTTT
TRBV28	TRBJ2-2	.	.	CASSFINTGELFF	TGTGCCAGCAGTTTTATCAACACCGGGGAGCTGTTTTTT
TRBV4-1	TRBJ2-4	TRBD2	.	CASSRRPRGGRAKNIQYF	TGCGCCAGCAGCCGACGTCCACGGGGGGGCCGAGCCAAAAACATTCAGTACTTC
TRBV27	TRBJ1-2	.	.	CASSFRWQSLVNYGYTF	TGTGCCAGCAGTTTTAGGTGGCAGAGTCTAGTTAACTATGGCTACACCTTC
TRBV27	TRBJ2-6	.	.	CASSWTAGANVLTF	TGTGCCAGCAGTTGGACAGCTGGGGCCAACGTCCTGACTTTC
TRBV6-4	TRBJ2-2	TRBD2	.	CASSPAGGPTGELFF	TGTGCCAGCAGCCCTGCGGGGGGGCCCACCGGGGAGCTGTTTTTT
TRBV13	TRBJ2-3	TRBD1	.	CASNTRQGEITDTQYF	TGTGCCAGCAACACCAGACAGGGGGAAATCACAGATACGCAGTATTTT
TRBV5-5	TRBJ1-5	.	once	CASSLFFGVGGQPQHF	TGTGCCAGCAGCTTGTTTTTTGGTGTAGGGGGTCAGCCCCAGCATTTT
TRBV19	TRBJ1-2	TRBD1	.	CASRYADRGYGYTF	TGTGCCAGTAGATACGCTGACAGGGGCTATGGCTACACCTTC
TRBV4-3	TRBJ2-1	TRBD2	.	CASSLLASSYNEQFF	TGCGCCAGCAGCCTACTAGCGTCCTCCTACAATGAGCAGTTCTTC
TRBV4-2	TRBJ2-3	TRBD2	.	CASRDPGTSGGGQYF	TGTGCCAGCAGGGATCCCGGGACTAGCGGGGGGGGGCAGTATTTT
TRBV2	TRBJ2-1	.	.	CASGDLNNEQFF	TGTGCCAGCGGGGACTTAAACAATGAGCAGTTCTTC
TRBV5-4	TRBJ2-3	TRBD2	.	CASSLFRVGAGGRTDTQYF	TGTGCCAGCAGCCTTTTTCGAGTCGGCGCGGGGGGGCGCACAGATACGCAGTATTTT
TRBV27	TRBJ1-5	TRBD1	.	CASSFESTGGGNQPQHF	TGTGCCAGCAGTTTCGAATCAACAGGGGGCGGCAATCAGCCCCAGCATTTT
TRBV19	TRBJ2-3	TRBD1	.	CASRIQGAGTDTQYF	TGTGCCAGTAGGATTCAGGGGGCAGGAACAGATACGCAGTATTTT
TRBV7-2	TRBJ2-3	.	.	CASSLTPGTDTQYF	TGTGCCAGCAGCCTAACTCCCGGGACAGATACGCAGTATTTT
TRBV6-5	TRBJ2-1	.	many	CASSYSGEGYNEQFF	TGTGCCAGCAGTTACTCCGGGGAAGGGTACAATGAGCAGTTCTTC
TRBV2	TRBJ2-1	TRBD1	.	CASSDPGQGLYEQFF	TGTGCCAGCAGTGACCCGGGACAGGGTCTTTATGAGCAGTTCTTC
TRBV7-9	TRBJ1-2	.	.	CASSLGVPGFYGYTF	TGTGCCAGCAGCTTAGGGGTGCCGGGATTCTATGGCTACACCTTC
TRBV20-1	TRBJ2-5	.	.	CRSILETQYF	TGCAGATCTATACTAGAGACCCAGTACTTC
TRBV29-1	TRBJ1-4	.	.	CSVPKLEGRLFF	TGCAGCGTTCCGAAGCTTGAGGGTAGACTGTTTTTT